Listed below are T cell receptor beta chains from one sample, sequenced in a study of OX40 agonist ivuxolimab in advanced cancers. Data came from immunoSEQ multiplex PCR; TCRdb stores just in-frame clones and leaves some out. The sample includes about 81,000 clones, roughly 91% seen only once; the top ten take over 11%. The sequencing here drew on CD4+ or CD8+ T cells sorted from blood, taken in a trial of the OX40 agonist ivuxolimab. The receptors shown here come from an adult with an advanced solid tumor such as melanoma, head and neck, liver or kidney cancer. Each CDR3 is given without its conserved first and last residue. The order of the fields is J gene, V gene, CDR3 protein.

TRBJ2-1,TRBV5-6,ASSLLLAGRDEQF
TRBJ2-2,TRBV7-9,ASSFWDRDTGELF
TRBJ2-7,TRBV29-1,SVLLAGGPGYEQY
TRBJ2-4,TRBV5-6,ASSLKGAKNIQY
TRBJ2-7,TRBV2,AIKEGRTYEQY
TRBJ2-7,TRBV6-5,ASSSLQGATYEQY
TRBJ2-1,TRBV12-5,ASQGLAGEYNEQF
TRBJ1-5,TRBV4-1,ASSQGVGNQPQH
TRBJ1-5,TRBV19,ASSIDVGNQPQH
TRBJ2-7,TRBV4-1,ASSQDGGFYEQY
TRBJ2-7,TRBV5-5,ASSVGYLLDEQY
TRBJ1-1,TRBV7-9,ASSPTGDTEAF
TRBJ2-3,TRBV28,ASSRRKLYGTDTQY
TRBJ2-7,TRBV9,ASSVGDSGVAYEQY
TRBJ2-3,TRBV9,ASSLTGDRTDTQY
TRBJ1-1,TRBV6-1,AVSGTQGWTEAF
TRBJ1-2,TRBV19,ASSPGYYGYT
TRBJ1-4,TRBV19,ASSMQGAGEKLF
TRBJ2-7,TRBV27,ASSFTGEIYEQY
TRBJ2-7,TRBV7-8,ASSLDRGHEQY
TRBJ1-5,TRBV4-3,ASSQYGYSNQPQH
TRBJ2-5,TRBV7-2,ASSLMVAGKETQY
TRBJ2-7,TRBV4-3,ASSQDLTGMGEQY
TRBJ1-5,TRBV27,ASSLTPRGNQPQH
TRBJ2-7,TRBV5-1,ASSLGAGQPYEQY
TRBJ1-2,TRBV5-4,ASSLQGVGRGYT
TRBJ1-1,TRBV7-7,ASSLGDRETEAF
TRBJ1-2,TRBV28,ASSLTLRGAKGYT
TRBJ2-7,TRBV5-6,ASSGTLGQGPSYEQY
TRBJ1-3,TRBV9,ASSPGGGTGFGNTIY
TRBJ2-1,TRBV5-8,ASSLVTSGMGQF
TRBJ2-5,TRBV6-6,ASSYSTYSGSETQY
TRBJ1-1,TRBV4-1,ASSQAGAEAF
TRBJ1-5,TRBV5-1,ASSLAEWTENQPQH
TRBJ1-3,TRBV4-3,ASSQDLRRAGNTIY
TRBJ1-2,TRBV28,ASTPGGRGYGYT
TRBJ1-1,TRBV5-1,ASSLGMNTEAF
TRBJ1-1,TRBV6-1,ASSNLGDNTEAF
TRBJ2-1,TRBV6-5,ASRGQVPYNEQF
TRBJ2-5,TRBV27,ASSSLGLAGEFRETQY
TRBJ2-1,TRBV4-3,ASSQDIIGGRTYNEQF
TRBJ1-2,TRBV5-6,ASSLVVGGGYGYT
TRBJ2-1,TRBV9,ASSVTSGTISQF
TRBJ2-3,TRBV9,ASSVADRFTDTQY
TRBJ2-2,TRBV2,ASRPPSTNTGELF
TRBJ1-3,TRBV9,ASSSDLWLMGPSSGNTIY
TRBJ2-7,TRBV4-1,ASSHGTAYEQY
TRBJ1-3,TRBV2,ATEQAPGGNTIY
TRBJ1-2,TRBV2,ASIQGQGFNYGYT